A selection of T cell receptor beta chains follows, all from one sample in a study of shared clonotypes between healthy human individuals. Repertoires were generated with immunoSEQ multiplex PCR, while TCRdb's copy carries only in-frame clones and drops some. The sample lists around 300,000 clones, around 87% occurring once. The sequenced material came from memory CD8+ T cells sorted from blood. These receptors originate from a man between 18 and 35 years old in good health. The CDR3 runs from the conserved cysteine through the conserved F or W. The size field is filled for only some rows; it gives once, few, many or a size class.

CDR3: CASSEAGGTYNEQFF; V: TRBV10-1; size: -; J: TRBJ2-1
CDR3: CASSEDRDNEQFF; V: TRBV2; size: -; J: TRBJ2-1
CDR3: CASSGRGRRVEAFF; V: TRBV6-1; size: -; J: TRBJ1-1
CDR3: CAISEAGRSQSYEQYF; V: TRBV10-3; size: -; J: TRBJ2-7
CDR3: CASSLERSGGGTDTQYF; V: TRBV5-1; size: many; J: TRBJ2-3
CDR3: CSVSLAESTDTQYF; V: TRBV29-1; size: -; J: TRBJ2-3
CDR3: CASSFSGMNTGELFF; V: TRBV7-2; size: -; J: TRBJ2-2
CDR3: CASSSHPSDEQYF; V: TRBV28; size: -; J: TRBJ2-7
CDR3: CASSQDDSQPQHF; V: TRBV4-3; size: -; J: TRBJ1-5
CDR3: CASSRAPSSSSYEQYF; V: TRBV28; size: many; J: TRBJ2-7
CDR3: CASSDEGLAGLISYEQYF; V: TRBV6-1; size: -; J: TRBJ2-7
CDR3: CASSRVEGEETQYF; V: TRBV4-1; size: -; J: TRBJ2-5
CDR3: CASRYQGSTYEQYF; V: TRBV5-4; size: -; J: TRBJ2-7
CDR3: CASSYEGVNEQFF; V: TRBV13; size: -; J: TRBJ2-1
CDR3: CASSEGTGNQPQHF; V: TRBV5-6; size: many; J: TRBJ1-5
CDR3: CASSLLASGEGYTF; V: TRBV7-9; size: -; J: TRBJ1-2
CDR3: CATDRGVNEQFF; V: TRBV10-2; size: -; J: TRBJ2-1
CDR3: CASSLDWDQPQHF; V: TRBV7-6; size: -; J: TRBJ1-5
CDR3: CATSRDTADEQYF; V: TRBV15; size: few; J: TRBJ2-7
CDR3: CASSGTGTSYNEQFF; V: TRBV2; size: -; J: TRBJ2-1
CDR3: CASSETWNTEAFF; V: TRBV6-4; size: -; J: TRBJ1-1
CDR3: CASSPSIGPYEQYF; V: TRBV7-9; size: -; J: TRBJ2-7
CDR3: CASSDGTGLYGYTF; V: TRBV9; size: -; J: TRBJ1-2
CDR3: CAWIRPNTEAFF; V: TRBV30; size: -; J: TRBJ1-1
CDR3: CASSELLEGPGNTIYF; V: TRBV10-1; size: -; J: TRBJ1-3
CDR3: CASTSGLEETQYF; V: TRBV6-6; size: -; J: TRBJ2-5
CDR3: CASSDHAANTEAFF; V: TRBV6-1; size: once; J: TRBJ1-1
CDR3: CASSLVDNSYEQYF; V: TRBV27; size: -; J: TRBJ2-7
CDR3: CASSLVGTVTNTEAFF; V: TRBV5-1; size: -; J: TRBJ1-1
CDR3: CASSPPPEAFF; V: TRBV18; size: -; J: TRBJ1-1
CDR3: CASSAGAARSYEQYF; V: TRBV19; size: -; J: TRBJ2-7
CDR3: CASSPVGESTEAFF; V: TRBV6-5; size: -; J: TRBJ1-1
CDR3: CATSRGSDTQYF; V: TRBV15; size: -; J: TRBJ2-3
CDR3: CASSPSAGSLNTEAFF; V: TRBV4-3; size: few; J: TRBJ1-1
CDR3: CASSLAVTDTQYF; V: TRBV7-6; size: -; J: TRBJ2-3
CDR3: CASSVAPGMGDSPLHF; V: TRBV9; size: -; J: TRBJ1-6
CDR3: CASSDGGQLRTEAFF; V: TRBV9; size: -; J: TRBJ1-1
CDR3: CASSAPLDSYNEQFF; V: TRBV9; size: -; J: TRBJ2-1
CDR3: CASSLGDLTYEQYF; V: TRBV13; size: -; J: TRBJ2-7
CDR3: CASSQDGTGDYGYTF; V: TRBV4-1; size: few; J: TRBJ1-2
CDR3: CASSLALAGDEQYF; V: TRBV5-4; size: -; J: TRBJ2-7
CDR3: CASKHPGVPYEQYF; V: TRBV6-1; size: -; J: TRBJ2-7
CDR3: CASSISNEQFF; V: TRBV11-2; size: -; J: TRBJ2-1
CDR3: CASSLGWVGQTYEQYF; V: TRBV28; size: -; J: TRBJ2-7
CDR3: CASSSFNGGAEEQYF; V: TRBV7-6; size: -; J: TRBJ2-7